This T cell receptor beta chain was sequenced during a study of control samples from healthy donors and cancer patients. Sequenced by immunoSEQ multiplex PCR; TCRdb stores in-frame clones only, minus some. The sample contains 100,000 to 150,000 clones, 80% to 95% of which appear only once. Trimming pared 4 bases from V and 2 bases from J, leaving 8 bases between. Per germline, CDR1 MDHEN and CDR2 SYDVKM. The CDR3 runs 13 residues. V and J are TRBV28 and TRBJ1-2; no definite D call. This TCR derives from a middle-aged man in good health. Sample: blood. The DNA of the CDR3 is TGTGCCAGCAGTTCGCGGGAGAACTATGGCTACACCTTC. Translated: CASSSRENYGYTF.